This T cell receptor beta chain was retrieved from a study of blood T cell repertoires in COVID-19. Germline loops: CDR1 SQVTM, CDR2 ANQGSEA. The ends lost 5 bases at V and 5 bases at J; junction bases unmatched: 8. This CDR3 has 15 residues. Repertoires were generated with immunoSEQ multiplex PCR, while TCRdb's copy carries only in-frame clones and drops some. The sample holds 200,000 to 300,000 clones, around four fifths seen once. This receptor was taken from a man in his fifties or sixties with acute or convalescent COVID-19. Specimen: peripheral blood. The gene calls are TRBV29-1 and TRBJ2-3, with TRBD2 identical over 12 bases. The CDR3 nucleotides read TGCAGCGTTAAAACGACTAGCGGGGGTATAGATACGCAGTATTTT. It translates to CSVKTTSGGIDTQYF.